One and the same sample provided the 21 T cell receptor beta chains below, sequenced in a study of Ad26.COV2.S vaccination and SARS-CoV-2 variants. Treatment noted: 15 to 20 received Ad26.COV2.S at low or high dose, single or two shots; about 5 received placebo; per-sample allocation not given. It was on day 63 after the first vaccine or placebo injection that samples were taken. Only in-frame clones appear in the TCRdb table, and some are missing; sequencing was by immunoSEQ multiplex PCR. The repertoire holds around 450,000 clones, with roughly 91% as singletons. The sample in question was peripheral blood, obtained in a trial of Ad26.COV2.S vaccine versus placebo. All receptors derive from a person aged 18-60 years who received the Ad26.COV2.S COVID-19 vaccine or a placebo.

The chain couples TRBV19 to TRBJ2-3; TRBD1 agrees at 9 bases. The CDR3 has 16 amino acids. J was trimmed by 4 bases and V by 7 bases; bases with no gene match: 12. CDR1 is LNHDA and CDR2 is SQIVND in the germline V gene (reference sequence). CDR3 residues: CASTGGPGTGSDTQYF. The CDR3 DNA is TGTGCCAGTACCGGGGGCCCCGGGACAGGGTCAGATACGCAGTATTTT.

The chain recombines TRBV14 with TRBJ2-1, with 9 bases fitting TRBD2. V dropped 2 bases and J dropped 0; count of bases not matched to a gene: 5. The V gene's germline CDR1 is SGHDN and CDR2 FVKESK. CDR3 length: 17 amino acids. For the CDR3, the DNA is TGTGCCAGCAGCCAAAGACCTAGCGGGGTCTCCTACAATGAGCAGTTCTTC. Translating gives CASSQRPSGVSYNEQFF. The complete variable domain, with remaining parts taken from reference TRBV14 and TRBJ2-1, reads EAGVTQFPSHSVIEKGQTVTLRCDPISGHDNLYWYRRVMGKEIKFLLHFVKESKQDESGMPNNRFLAERTGGTYSTLKVQPAELEDSGVYFCASSQRPSGVSYNEQFFGPGTRLTVL.

This rearrangement joins TRBV6-2 or TRBV6-3 to TRBJ2-1; 7 positions agree with TRBD2. The V gene's germline CDR1 is MNHEY and CDR2 SVGEGT. The CDR3 totals 12 residues. V was clipped by 5 bases and J by 11 bases; unmatched bases: 6. CDR3 region: CASSHTTSQQFF. CDR3 DNA: TGTGCCAGCAGTCACACGACTAGCCAGCAGTTCTTC.

The chain has TRBV5-1 and TRBJ1-5; possibly TRBD1 for D (5 bases). The V gene lost 1 base and the J gene lost 8 bases, with 10 bases spanning the gap. The CDR3 runs to 13 residues. CDR1 and CDR2 (germline): SGHRS, YFSETQ. In DNA form, the CDR3 reads TGCGCCAGCAGCTTGTGGGGCACGGAGCCCCAGCATTTT. This codes for CASSLWGTEPQHF.

The chain joins TRBV27 to TRBJ2-5; no firm D call. Germline V gene sequence: CDR1 MNHEY, CDR2 SMNVEV (reference sequence). Deletions cut 0 bases from V and 1 base from J, with 6 bases between. The CDR3 has 14 amino acids. This CDR3 reads CASSLSSAQETQYF. The CDR3 coding sequence is TGTGCCAGCAGTTTATCGTCGGCCCAAGAGACCCAGTACTTC.

The CDR3 sequence: CASSVEGVSNQPQHF. The CDR3 DNA reads TGTGCCAGCAGCGTAGAGGGGGTTAGCAATCAGCCCCAGCATTTT. V usage is TRBV9 and J usage is TRBJ1-5; D might be TRBD1 (6 bases). Germline V gene sequence: CDR1 SGDLS, CDR2 YYNGEE. Trimming left V 0 bases short and J 0 bases short, with 7 bases between. The CDR3 is 15 residues long.

The V gene is TRBV4-2, the J gene TRBJ2-7, with 9 bases lining up with TRBD1. The germline CDR1 and CDR2 sequences are LGHNA and YNFKEQ. CDR3 size: 18 residues. Trimming cost V 0 bases and J 5 bases; bases outside gene matches: 14. CDR3 sequence: CASSQDAPGWTGANEQYF. DNA for the CDR3: TGTGCCAGCAGCCAAGATGCCCCCGGCTGGACAGGGGCCAACGAGCAGTACTTC.

A remark on this clone: This CDR3 is also generated by other DNA sequences in the sample. The chain links TRBV7-9 to TRBJ2-1; 14 nucleotides match TRBD2. V dropped 5 bases and J dropped 8; count of bases not matched to a gene: 5. CDR3 length equals 15 residues. Germline loops: CDR1 SEHNR, CDR2 FQNEAQ (reference sequence). CDR3 nucleotides: TGTGCCAGCAGCCTCGGGACTAGCGGGAGTGATGAGCAGTTCTTC. It codes for CASSLGTSGSDEQFF.

The gene calls are TRBV24-1 and TRBJ2-2, with D unresolved. This CDR3 region has 14 residues. Per germline, CDR1 KGHDR and CDR2 SFDVKD. Deletions cut 5 bases from V and 2 bases from J, with 8 bases between. The CDR3 DNA reads as TGTGCCACCAGTGTTCACAGTAACACCGGGGAGCTGTTTTTT. Translating gives CATSVHSNTGELFF.

J is TRBJ1-6 and V is TRBV4-2; weak D call: TRBD1 (5 bases). The CDR3 is 16 amino acids. Germline loops: CDR1 LGHNA, CDR2 YNFKEQ. V was pared by 0 bases and J by 6 bases, with 12 bases between. This CDR3 reads CASSQEEGSGNSPLHF. The CDR3 DNA is TGTGCCAGCAGCCAAGAGGAGGGGTCCGGTAATTCACCCCTCCACTTT.

This chain joins TRBV29-1 and TRBJ2-3, with D possibly called TRBD1 or TRBD2 (5 bases each). Germline assignment: CDR1 SQVTM and CDR2 ANQGSEA. V lost 6 bases to trimming and J lost 6 bases, with 19 bases between them. The CDR3 is 14 amino acids. The chain's CDR3 is CSVTGTPSFDTQYF. The CDR3 nucleotides read TGCAGCGTGACCGGGACGCCCTCGTTTGATACGCAGTATTTT.

V is TRBV19 and J is TRBJ2-4, with D possibly matching TRBD2 (6 bases). The germline gives CDR1 LNHDA, CDR2 SQIVND (reference sequence). This CDR3 spans 14 amino acids. The V end was cut by 5 bases, the J end by 0 bases, with 8 bases between. As DNA, the CDR3 is TGTGCCAGTAGTGAGGGACTAGCCAAAAACATTCAGTACTTC. Translating gives CASSEGLAKNIQYF.

The chain has TRBV11-3 and TRBJ2-7; 10 nucleotides match TRBD2. After removal of 5 bases from V and 2 bases from J, the junction contained 6 bases not matched to a gene. CDR3 length equals 15 residues. CDR1 is SGHNT, CDR2 YENEEA, per germline. CDR3 residues: CASSTGLAETYEQYF. CDR3 coding DNA: TGTGCCAGCAGCACCGGACTAGCGGAAACCTACGAGCAGTACTTC.

The chain couples TRBV5-4 to TRBJ2-1; 10 bases agree with TRBD2. Germline trimming cut 5 bases from V and 2 bases from J; bases unmatched to any gene: 4. Germline CDR1 and CDR2: SGHNT and YYREEE (reference sequence). CDR3 size: 15 residues. This CDR3 reads CASSPSGRTYNEQFF. The CDR3 bases are TGTGCCAGCAGTCCTAGCGGGAGAACCTACAATGAGCAGTTCTTC.

The chain joins TRBV4-1 to TRBJ2-1, with 7 bases matching TRBD2. The ends lost 3 bases at V and 0 bases at J; junction bases unmatched: 5. The CDR3 consists of 16 residues. Germline V gives CDR1 MGHRA, CDR2 YSYEKL. CDR3 region: CASSHSAGSSYNEQFF. The CDR3 coding sequence is TGCGCCAGCAGCCATTCAGCGGGAAGCTCCTACAATGAGCAGTTCTTC.

The J gene is TRBJ2-7, the V gene TRBV24-1, with 7 nucleotides matching TRBD1. The germline V gene encodes CDR1 KGHDR and CDR2 SFDVKD. The V gene end was trimmed by 2 bases and the J gene end by 2 bases; junction bases not matched to a gene: 5. The length of the CDR3 is 15 residues. This CDR3 is CATSDSDRFPYEQYF. The CDR3, as DNA: TGTGCCACCAGTGATTCGGACAGGTTCCCCTACGAGCAGTACTTC.

V and J are TRBV5-1 and TRBJ2-7; TRBD1 is a possible D gene (7 bases). The CDR3 has 15 amino acids. V lost 5 bases to trimming and J lost 4 bases, with 19 bases between them. Germline CDR1 reads SGHRS; CDR2 reads YFSETQ. In DNA, the CDR3 is TGCGCCAGCAGGGCAGGACAGGAGGGGATATACGAGCAGTACTTC. It encodes CASRAGQEGIYEQYF.

V gene TRBV11-3 combines with J gene TRBJ2-1; 16 bases fit TRBD2. Germline assignment: CDR1 SGHNT and CDR2 YENEEA. The CDR3 has 17 amino acids. After removal of 1 base from V and 7 bases from J, the junction contained 4 bases not matched to a gene. CDR3: CASSLVAGLAGGNEQFF. The CDR3 bases are TGTGCCAGCAGCTTAGTGGCGGGACTAGCGGGAGGGAATGAGCAGTTCTTC.

This chain links TRBV29-1 with TRBJ2-3; D assignment may be TRBD1 or TRBD2 (5 bases each). The CDR3 length is 14 residues. Germline CDR1 reads SQVTM; CDR2 reads ANQGSEA. Trimming pared 7 bases from V and 3 bases from J, leaving 17 bases between. The CDR3 DNA follows: TGCAGCGCCGTAGAGGGACCTTGGACAGATACGCAGTATTTT. It encodes CSAVEGPWTDTQYF.

This chain joins TRBV21-1 and TRBJ1-2. TRBV21-1 has pseudogene status. The length of the CDR3 is 16 residues. CDR3 DNA: TGTGCCAGCAGCAAAGCGCCCTTCCCGGTCCTCTATGGCTACACCTTC. Translated: CASSKAPFPVLYGYTF.

The chain joins TRBV7-2 to TRBJ2-4; 8 nucleotides agree with TRBD1. The CDR3 is made up of 14 amino acids. CDR1 and CDR2 from the germline V gene are SGHTA and FQGNSA. The V gene end was trimmed by 5 bases and the J gene end by 7 bases; junction bases not matched to a gene: 7. This CDR3 is CASSPTRDRNIQYF. CDR3 in DNA: TGTGCCAGCAGCCCAACCCGGGACAGGAACATTCAGTACTTC. Drawing the rest from reference TRBV7-2 and TRBJ2-4, the complete variable domain is GAGVSQSPSNKVTEKGKDVELRCDPISGHTALYWYRQSLGQGLEFLIYFQGNSAPDKSGLPSDRFSAERTGGSVSTLTIQRTQQEDSAVYLCASSPTRDRNIQYFGAGTRLSVL.